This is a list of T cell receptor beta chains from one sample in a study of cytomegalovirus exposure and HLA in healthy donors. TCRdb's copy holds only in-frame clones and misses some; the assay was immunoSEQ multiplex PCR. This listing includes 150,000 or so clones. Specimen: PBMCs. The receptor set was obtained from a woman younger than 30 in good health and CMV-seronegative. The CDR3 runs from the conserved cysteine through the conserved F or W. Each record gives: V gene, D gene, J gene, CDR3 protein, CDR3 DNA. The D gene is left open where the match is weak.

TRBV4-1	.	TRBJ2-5	CASSRQEEETQYF	TGCGCCAGCAGCCGCCAGGAGGAAGAGACCCAGTACTTC
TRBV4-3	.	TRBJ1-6	CASSPRDGGSPLHF	TGCGCCAGCAGCCCCCGGGACGGGGGTTCACCCCTCCACTTT
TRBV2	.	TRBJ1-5	CASSYHLGGRPQHF	TGTGCCAGCAGCTACCATCTTGGAGGGCGGCCCCAGCATTTT
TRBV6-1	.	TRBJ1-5	CASVLFREPQHF	TGTGCCAGCGTTCTCTTCAGGGAGCCCCAGCATTTT
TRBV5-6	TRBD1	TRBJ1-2	CASSLWRDRDRGGYTF	TGTGCCAGCAGCTTGTGGCGCGACAGGGACCGGGGTGGCTACACCTTC
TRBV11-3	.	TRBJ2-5	CASSPSYAPETQYF	TGTGCCAGCAGCCCCTCCTACGCCCCCGAGACCCAGTACTTC
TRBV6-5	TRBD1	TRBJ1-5	CASSRQGSSNQPQHF	TGTGCCAGCAGTAGACAGGGGAGCAGCAATCAGCCCCAGCATTTT
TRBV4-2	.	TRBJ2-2	CASSQDGGIGELFF	TGTGCCAGCAGCCAAGATGGAGGGATCGGGGAGCTGTTTTTT
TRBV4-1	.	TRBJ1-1	CASSQLQGNTEAFF	TGCGCCAGCAGCCAATTACAGGGAAACACTGAAGCTTTCTTT
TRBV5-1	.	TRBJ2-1	CASSDRDKEFF	TGCGCCAGCAGCGACCGGGACAAGGAGTTCTTC
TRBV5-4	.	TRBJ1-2	CASRGQEGYTF	TGTGCCAGCAGGGGGCAGGAGGGCTACACCTTC
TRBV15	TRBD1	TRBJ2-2	CATSRRPRGQTGELFF	TGTGCCACCAGCAGACGTCCCAGGGGGCAGACCGGGGAGCTGTTTTTT
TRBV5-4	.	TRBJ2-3	CASSLSTDTQYF	TGTGCCAGCAGCCTTAGCACAGATACGCAGTATTTT
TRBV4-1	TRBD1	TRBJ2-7	CASSPGTGGYEQYF	TGCGCCAGCAGTCCCGGGACAGGGGGCTACGAGCAGTACTTC
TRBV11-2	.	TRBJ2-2	CASSLDGGYGNYGELFF	TGTGCCAGCAGCTTAGATGGTGGTTACGGGAACTACGGGGAGCTGTTTTTT
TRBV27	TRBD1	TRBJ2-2	CASSLSPDRARELFF	TGTGCCAGCAGTTTATCCCCGGACAGGGCAAGGGAGCTGTTTTTT
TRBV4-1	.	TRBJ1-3	CASSPMDSSGNTIYF	TGCGCCAGCAGCCCCATGGACAGCTCTGGAAACACCATATATTTT
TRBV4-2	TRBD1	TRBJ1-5	CASSQEGTGDQPQHF	TGTGCCAGCAGCCAAGAGGGGACAGGCGATCAGCCCCAGCATTTT
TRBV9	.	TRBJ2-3	CASSVGVSASTTDTQYF	TGTGCCAGCAGCGTAGGGGTCTCGGCTAGCACCACAGATACGCAGTATTTT